The source of this T cell receptor beta chain is a study of T cell clonotyping in hematopoietic cell transplantation. Study conclusions and caveats: At the given depth, recipient repertoires were over 95% de novo clonotypes.

This clone was seen only once. Its target is unknown. TCRdb keeps only in-frame clones here, not all; method: immunoSEQ multiplex PCR. The top ten clones hold less than 1.5% of a sample with about 27,000 clones, around 95% of them seen once. Sequenced sample: peripheral blood mononuclear cells. This clonotype was sampled from a man between 50 and 59 years old in good health. Some clones in this sample may be carry-over from other donors' samples.

CDR3 nucleotide sequence: TGCGCCAGCAGCCAAGTAACAGGAGACTACAATGAGCAGTTCTTC. It codes for CASSQVTGDYNEQFF. The chain has TRBV4-3 and TRBJ2-1, with a weak D call TRBD1 (5 bases). Trimming cost V 1 base and J 3 bases, with 10 bases left between them. The germline gives CDR1 LGHNA, CDR2 YSLEER. The CDR3 spans 15 residues.